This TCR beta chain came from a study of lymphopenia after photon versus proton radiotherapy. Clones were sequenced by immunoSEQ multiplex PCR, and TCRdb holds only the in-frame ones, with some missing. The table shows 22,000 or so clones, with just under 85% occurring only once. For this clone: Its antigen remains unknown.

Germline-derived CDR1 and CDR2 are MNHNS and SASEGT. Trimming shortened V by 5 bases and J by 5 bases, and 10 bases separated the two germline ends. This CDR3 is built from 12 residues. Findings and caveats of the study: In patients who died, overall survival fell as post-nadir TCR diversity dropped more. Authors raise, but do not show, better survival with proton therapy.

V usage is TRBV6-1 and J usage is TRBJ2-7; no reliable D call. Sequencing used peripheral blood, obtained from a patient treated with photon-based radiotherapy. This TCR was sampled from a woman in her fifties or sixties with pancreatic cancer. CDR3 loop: CASSPMMDEQYF. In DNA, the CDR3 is TGTGCCAGCAGTCCCATGATGGACGAGCAGTACTTC.